This T cell receptor beta chain was identified in a study of blood T cell repertoires in COVID-19. Overall study: In each case, the material was cDNA or gDNA derived from T cells, B-cell-depleted T cells, or PBMCs.

Grouping used clinical history reported by participants in a survey and questionnaire. Cohort 3 recovered donors had two negative PCRs, clearance, or symptom resolution. Between the trimmed V and J ends, which lost 6 bases and 9 bases, there was a span of 21 bases. Germline-derived CDR1 and CDR2 are SNHLY and FYNNEI. The CDR3 loop spans 15 amino acids. Measured with immunoSEQ multiplex PCR; TCRdb has only the in-frame clones, and not every one. The sample records roughly 250,000 clones, over 75% being singletons. V is TRBV2 and J is TRBJ2-4; D remains ambiguous. The receptor was derived from a woman between 45 and 65 years old who had recovered from COVID-19. Source material: PBMCs or T cells enriched from blood (not recorded which). The DNA of the CDR3 is TGTGCCAGCAGCTTAGGCGGCACCCCCCTTACCATTCAGTACTTC. Amino acids: CASSLGGTPLTIQYF.